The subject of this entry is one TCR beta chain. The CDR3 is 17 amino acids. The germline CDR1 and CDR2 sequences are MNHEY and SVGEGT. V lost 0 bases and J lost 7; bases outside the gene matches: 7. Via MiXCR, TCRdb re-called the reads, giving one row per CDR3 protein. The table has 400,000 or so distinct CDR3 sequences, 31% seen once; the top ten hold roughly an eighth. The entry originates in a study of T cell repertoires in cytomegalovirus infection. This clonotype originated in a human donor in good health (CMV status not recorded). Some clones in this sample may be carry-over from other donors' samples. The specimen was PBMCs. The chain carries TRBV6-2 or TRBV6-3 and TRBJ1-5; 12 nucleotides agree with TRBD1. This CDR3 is CASSYSRDRGLGQPQHF. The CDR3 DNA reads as TGTGCCAGCAGTTACTCGAGGGACAGGGGGCTTGGGCAGCCCCAGCATTTT.